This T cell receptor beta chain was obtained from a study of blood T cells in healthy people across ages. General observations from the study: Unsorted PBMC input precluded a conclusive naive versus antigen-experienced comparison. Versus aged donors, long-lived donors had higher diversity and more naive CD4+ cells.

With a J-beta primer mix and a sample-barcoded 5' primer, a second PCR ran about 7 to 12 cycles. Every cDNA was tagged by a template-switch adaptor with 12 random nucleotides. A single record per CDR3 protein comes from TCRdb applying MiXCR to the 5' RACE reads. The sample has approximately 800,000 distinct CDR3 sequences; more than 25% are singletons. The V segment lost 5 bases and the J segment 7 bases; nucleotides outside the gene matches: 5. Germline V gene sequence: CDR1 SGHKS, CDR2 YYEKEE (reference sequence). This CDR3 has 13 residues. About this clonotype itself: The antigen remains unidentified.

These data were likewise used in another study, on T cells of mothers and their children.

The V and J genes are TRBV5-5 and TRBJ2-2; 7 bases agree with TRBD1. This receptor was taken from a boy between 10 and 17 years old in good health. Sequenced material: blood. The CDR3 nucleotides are TGTGCCAGCAGTCAACAGGGGCACGGGGAGCTGTTTTTT. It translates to CASSQQGHGELFF.